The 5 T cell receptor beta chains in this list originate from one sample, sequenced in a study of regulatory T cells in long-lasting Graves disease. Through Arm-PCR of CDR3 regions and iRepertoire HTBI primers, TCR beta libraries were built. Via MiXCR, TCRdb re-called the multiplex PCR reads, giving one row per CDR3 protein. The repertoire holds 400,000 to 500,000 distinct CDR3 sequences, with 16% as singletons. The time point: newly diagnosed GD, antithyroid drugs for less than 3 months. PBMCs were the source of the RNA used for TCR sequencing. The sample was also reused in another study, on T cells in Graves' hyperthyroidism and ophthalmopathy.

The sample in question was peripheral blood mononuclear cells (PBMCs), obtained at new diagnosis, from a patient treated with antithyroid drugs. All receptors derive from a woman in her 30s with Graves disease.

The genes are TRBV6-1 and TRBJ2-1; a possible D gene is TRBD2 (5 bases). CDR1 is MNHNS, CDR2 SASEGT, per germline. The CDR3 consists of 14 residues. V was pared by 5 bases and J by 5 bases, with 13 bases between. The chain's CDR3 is CASSLDTGNNEQFF. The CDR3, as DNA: TGTGCCAGCAGTCTAGACACGGGGAACAATGAGCAGTTCTTC.

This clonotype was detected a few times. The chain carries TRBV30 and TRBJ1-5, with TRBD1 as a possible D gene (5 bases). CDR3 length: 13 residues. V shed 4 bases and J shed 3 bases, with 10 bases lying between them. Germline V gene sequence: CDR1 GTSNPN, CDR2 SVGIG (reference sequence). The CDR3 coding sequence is TGTGCCTGGACCCGGGACTCCAATCAGCCCCAGCATTTT. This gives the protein CAWTRDSNQPQHF. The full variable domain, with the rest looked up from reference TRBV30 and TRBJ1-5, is SQTIHQWPATLVQPVGSPLSLECTVEGTSNPNLYWYRQAAGRGLQLLFYSVGIGQISSEVPQNLSASRPQDRQFILSSKKLLLSDSGFYLCAWTRDSNQPQHFGDGTRLSIL.

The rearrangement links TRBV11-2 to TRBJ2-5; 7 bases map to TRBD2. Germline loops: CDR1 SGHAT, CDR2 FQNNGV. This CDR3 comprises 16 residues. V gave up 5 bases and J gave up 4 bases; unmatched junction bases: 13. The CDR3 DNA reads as TGTGCCAGCAGCCCCCGGCTAGCGGCCGAGGGAGAGACCCAGTACTTC. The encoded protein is CASSPRLAAEGETQYF.

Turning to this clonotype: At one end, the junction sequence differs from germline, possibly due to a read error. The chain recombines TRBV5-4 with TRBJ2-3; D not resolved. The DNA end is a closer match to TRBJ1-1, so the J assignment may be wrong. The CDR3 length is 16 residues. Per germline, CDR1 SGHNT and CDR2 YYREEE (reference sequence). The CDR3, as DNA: TGTGCCAGCAGCTCCAAGCGACCCCCGGGGAACACTGACGCTTTCTTT. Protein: CASSSKRPPGNTDAFF.

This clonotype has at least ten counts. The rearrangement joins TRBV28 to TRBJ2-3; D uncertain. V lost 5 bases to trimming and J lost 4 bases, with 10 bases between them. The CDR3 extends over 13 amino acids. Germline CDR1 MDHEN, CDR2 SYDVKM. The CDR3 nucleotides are TGTGCCAGCAGTACACGGACGGCAGATACGCAGTATTTT. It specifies CASSTRTADTQYF.